The rows below give T cell receptor beta chains drawn from one sample of a study of shared clonotypes between healthy human individuals. The assay was immunoSEQ multiplex PCR, and TCRdb's table has in-frame clones only and misses some. The sample lists roughly 2,300,000 clones; 85% to 95% were seen once. The source material was naive CD4+ T cells from PBMCs. The receptors here all came from a man aged 18-30 years in good health. Some clones in this sample may be carry-over from other donors' samples. CDR3s include the opening cysteine and the closing phenylalanine or tryptophan. A D gene is named only where the DNA matches it firmly. Only part of the rows carry a size: once, few, many, or a class if the clone is expanded.

v_gene,j_gene,d_gene,abundance,CDR3nt,CDR3aa
TRBV7-3,TRBJ2-3,TRBD2,NA,TGTGCCAGCAGCCCAAGAGAAATACTAGCGGGAGGGCCGTGGGATACGCAGTATTTT,CASSPREILAGGPWDTQYF
TRBV6-1,TRBJ1-1,NA,NA,TGTGCCAGCAGTGAGAGGGCGACACTGAAAGGAAACACTGAAGCTTTCTTT,CASSERATLKGNTEAFF
TRBV5-1,TRBJ1-4,NA,once,TGCGCCAGCAGCTTGGGACGGGGAGGTAGTGAAAAACTGTTTTTT,CASSLGRGGSEKLFF
TRBV6-5,TRBJ1-2,TRBD1,NA,TGTGCCAGCAGTGGCCGGGACAGCCCCTTTGGCTACACCTTC,CASSGRDSPFGYTF
TRBV27,TRBJ1-5,NA,NA,TGTGCCAGCAGCCTACAATGGGGCAATCAGCCCCAGCATTTT,CASSLQWGNQPQHF
TRBV29-1,TRBJ2-2,TRBD1,NA,TGCAGCGTCCCCGGGACAGTCGGGGAGCTGTTTTTT,CSVPGTVGELFF
TRBV5-1,TRBJ2-6,NA,NA,TGCGCCAGCAGCTTGGACGCCCATTCTGGGGCCAACGTCCTGACTTTC,CASSLDAHSGANVLTF
TRBV5-8,TRBJ2-5,NA,once,TGTGCCAGCAGCTCGGGCTTTTACAGGGAGGGGCAAGAGACCCAGTACTTC,CASSSGFYREGQETQYF
TRBV5-6,TRBJ2-3,NA,NA,TGTGCCAGCAGCTGGAAGACGGGGCTCGCACAATCCACAGATACGCAGTATTTT,CASSWKTGLAQSTDTQYF
TRBV19,TRBJ1-1,NA,once,TGTGCCAGTAGTATAGTGCTGGGACACAACACTGAAGCTTTCTTT,CASSIVLGHNTEAFF
TRBV5-1,TRBJ2-2,NA,NA,TGCGCCAGCAGCGTACTCTCCACCGGGGAGCTGTTTTTT,CASSVLSTGELFF
TRBV19,TRBJ1-5,TRBD1,once,TGTGCCAGTAGTACGGACAGGTTCAATCAGCCCCAGCATTTT,CASSTDRFNQPQHF
TRBV5-1,TRBJ2-1,NA,NA,TGCGCCAGCAGCTTGGGGTGGGTCAATGAGCAGTTCTTC,CASSLGWVNEQFF
TRBV5-1,TRBJ1-3,NA,once,TGCGCCAGCAGCCCCGTGATCGGGCAAGTCTCTGGAAACACCATATATTTT,CASSPVIGQVSGNTIYF
TRBV28,TRBJ2-7,TRBD1,NA,TGTGCCAGCAGTCCGGACAGGGGGGACTCCGAGCAGTACTTC,CASSPDRGDSEQYF
TRBV2,TRBJ1-3,NA,NA,TGTGCCAGCATTCGGGGGACAACTGGAAACACCATATATTTT,CASIRGTTGNTIYF
TRBV5-1,TRBJ2-3,NA,NA,TGCGCCAGCAGCTTGGGGGGAACCGAAATATCCACAGATACGCAGTATTTT,CASSLGGTEISTDTQYF
TRBV10-3,TRBJ1-4,NA,NA,TGTGCCATCAGTGATGGAGGGAACGAAAAACTGTTTTTT,CAISDGGNEKLFF
TRBV5-1,TRBJ2-1,NA,NA,TGCGCCAGCAGCTTGGCCCCCCAGCGGTACAATGAGCAGTTCTTC,CASSLAPQRYNEQFF
TRBV9,TRBJ2-5,TRBD2,NA,TGTGCCAGCAGCGTAGCATCCGGGAGGCAAGAGACCCAGTACTTC,CASSVASGRQETQYF
TRBV6-6,TRBJ1-1,NA,NA,TGTGCCAGCAGTTCCCAGGGGGAAGCTTTCTTT,CASSSQGEAFF
TRBV6-6,TRBJ1-5,TRBD1,NA,TGTGCCAGCAGCGACAGGGACGGTCTTAGCAATCAGCCCCAGCATTTT,CASSDRDGLSNQPQHF
TRBV7-3,TRBJ2-1,TRBD2,NA,TGTGCCAGCAGCTTAACGGGGCTAGCGGACAATGAGCAGTTCTTC,CASSLTGLADNEQFF
TRBV11-3,TRBJ2-1,TRBD2,NA,TGTGCCAGCAGCTTAGACGGGACTAGCGGCTACAATGAGCAGTTCTTC,CASSLDGTSGYNEQFF
TRBV5-1,TRBJ2-7,NA,NA,TGCGCCAGCAGCTTGGTCTACGGCAGTCTCTACTACGAGCAGTACTTC,CASSLVYGSLYYEQYF